This T cell receptor beta chain was sequenced for a study of chemoradiotherapy in HPV16-positive cancers. Looking at the study overall: Candidate HPV-specific T-cell clones and common TCR motifs came from functional assays in a couple of HPV16-positive patients.

The table came from immunoSEQ multiplex PCR; TCRdb's copy has only in-frame clones and leaves some out. Here the sample spans just over 7,500 clones, about four fifths being singletons. Study results and caveats: During treatment, candidate HPV-specific clones and E7-related motifs expanded in tumor. For HPV16-positive patients, expanding HPV-responsive T cells associated with longer recurrence-free survival.

This CDR3 is 15 amino acids long. The germline CDR1 and CDR2 sequences are SGHVS and FQNEAQ. V shed 4 bases, J shed 3 bases, and the junction held 7 bases outside the gene matches. Comment on this clone: What it recognizes is unknown.

Samples were taken several times over chemoradiotherapy. The origin of this receptor is a human donor with HPV-associated anogenital cancer. This chain uses TRBV7-8 with TRBJ2-3, with TRBD2 matching over 7 bases. The material was blood, obtained from a patient who underwent chemoradiotherapy. The CDR3 DNA sequence: TGTGCCAGCAGCTCACGGGGGGTACCAACAGATACGCAGTATTTT. This translates into CASSSRGVPTDTQYF. Filled out from reference TRBV7-8 and TRBJ2-3, the complete variable domain reads GAGVSQSPRYKVAKRGQDVALRCDPISGHVSLFWYQQALGQGPEFLTYFQNEAQLDKSGLPSDRFFAERPEGSVSTLKIQRTQQEDSAVYLCASSSRGVPTDTQYFGPGTRLTVL.